This T cell receptor beta chain derives from a study of control samples from healthy donors and cancer patients. The CDR3 contains 15 residues. CDR1 and CDR2 (germline): MDHEN, SYDVKM. Trimming cost V 5 bases and J 4 bases, with 14 bases left between them. Sequenced by immunoSEQ multiplex PCR; TCRdb stores in-frame clones only, minus some. This sample's table has roughly 190,000 clones. The chain is built from TRBV28 and TRBJ2-2; the D gene is possibly TRBD1 (6 bases). This sequence was found in a woman in her thirties in good health. Sequenced material: blood. DNA for the CDR3: TGTGCCAGCAGTCGCCGGACAGTTTTCACCGGGGAGCTGTTTTTT. This encodes CASSRRTVFTGELFF.